What follows are 22 T cell receptor beta chains derived from one specimen sequenced in a study of technical replicates of blood from a handful of donors. Profiled with immunoSEQ multiplex PCR; TCRdb holds only in-frame clones, not every one. The data contain over 70,000 clones, just under 95% of them seen just once; the ten biggest clones take up 0.41%. Sequenced sample: T cells isolated from PBMCs. Every receptor here comes from a human donor in good health.

A single count supports this clone. The rearrangement links TRBV7-9 to TRBJ2-5, with TRBD1 matching 7 bases. CDR1 and CDR2 from the germline V gene are SEHNR and FQNEAQ (reference sequence). The junction had 11 bases not matched to a gene; V was cut back by 5 bases and J by 2 bases. The CDR3 consists of 16 residues. The CDR3 spells CASSGPRDSYQETQYF. Written as DNA, the CDR3 is TGTGCCAGCAGCGGCCCCCGGGACAGTTATCAAGAGACCCAGTACTTC.

This clone came up once. This chain joins TRBV9 and TRBJ2-1; 12 bases line up with TRBD2. The CDR3 is 16 residues long. CDR1 is SGDLS, CDR2 YYNGEE, per germline. After removal of 1 base from V and 7 bases from J, the junction contained 6 bases not matched to a gene. As DNA, the CDR3 is TGTGCCAGCAGCGTATATTTGACTAGCGGGAGAAATGAGCAGTTCTTC. Translating gives CASSVYLTSGRNEQFF.

The rearrangement links TRBV13 to TRBJ1-1; tentatively, D is TRBD1 (6 bases). The CDR3 has 13 amino acids. The V gene lost 6 bases and the J gene lost 4 bases, with 12 bases spanning the gap. Germline CDR1 is PRHDT and CDR2 is FYEKMQ (reference sequence). Here the CDR3 reads CASRNTGFTEAFF. As DNA, the CDR3 is TGTGCCAGCAGAAATACAGGGTTCACTGAAGCTTTCTTT.

This clone was observed once. The genes are TRBV29-1 and TRBJ2-2, with D uncertain. This CDR3 contains 11 residues. Between the trimmed V and J ends, which lost 6 bases and 5 bases, there was a span of 7 bases. Germline loops: CDR1 SQVTM, CDR2 ANQGSEA. CDR3 in DNA: TGCAGCGTCCCCTCTACCGGGGAGCTGTTTTTT. Amino acids: CSVPSTGELFF.

The chain joins TRBV4-1 to TRBJ2-7, with 7 bases lining up with TRBD1. Germline V CDR1 and CDR2: MGHRA, YSYEKL. The ends lost 1 base at V and 6 bases at J; junction bases unmatched: 9. The length of the CDR3 is 15 residues. The CDR3 reads CASSQVPDRSSEQYF. In nucleotides, the CDR3 is TGCGCCAGCAGCCAAGTCCCGGACAGGTCGTCCGAGCAGTACTTC.

The gene calls are TRBV9 and TRBJ2-3; 7 nucleotides align to TRBD2. The length of the CDR3 is 15 residues. Germline-derived CDR1 and CDR2 are SGDLS and YYNGEE. Losses at the gene ends were 5 bases for V and 4 bases for J; bases not matched to a gene: 10. CDR3 in DNA: TGTGCCAGCAGATCTAGCGGAGATATCGCAGATACGCAGTATTTT. Protein: CASRSSGDIADTQYF.

This chain's CDR3 is CASIIQETGELFF. CDR3 bases: TGTGCCAGCATCATCCAGGAAACCGGGGAGCTGTTTTTT. The chain combines TRBV6-5 with TRBJ2-2; D is ambiguous. Germline CDR1 and CDR2: MNHEY and SVGAGI. V was cut by 7 bases and J by 5 bases, with 11 bases left in between. The CDR3 sequence is 13 residues long.

V usage is TRBV19 and J usage is TRBJ2-3; 9 positions agree with TRBD1. Losses at the gene ends were 7 bases for V and 1 base for J; bases not matched to a gene: 6. Germline assignment: CDR1 LNHDA and CDR2 SQIVND (reference sequence). The CDR3 extends over 15 amino acids. The CDR3 reads CASTATGGRTDTQYF. The CDR3 coding sequence is TGTGCCAGTACAGCGACAGGGGGACGCACAGATACGCAGTATTTT.

This chain joins TRBV7-8 and TRBJ1-2; 9 bases line up with TRBD1. The CDR3 is 13 amino acids. CDR1 and CDR2 (germline): SGHVS, FQNEAQ. V lost 5 bases to trimming and J lost 5 bases; unmatched junction nucleotides: 3. CDR3 sequence: CASSTGTGYGYTF. The CDR3 nucleotides are TGTGCCAGCAGCACCGGGACAGGGTATGGCTACACCTTC.

The J gene is TRBJ1-2, the V gene TRBV7-3, with TRBD1 as a possible D gene (5 bases). There are 14 residues in the CDR3. CDR1 is SGHTA, CDR2 FQGTGA, per germline. V was trimmed by 5 bases and J by 2 bases, leaving 12 bases between them. This CDR3 is CASSKRQTNYGYTF. As DNA, the CDR3 is TGTGCCAGCAGCAAACGACAGACAAACTATGGCTACACCTTC.

This chain joins TRBV30 and TRBJ2-7, with D possibly matching TRBD2 (6 bases). Per the germline V gene, CDR1 is GTSNPN and CDR2 is SVGIG (reference sequence). V was clipped by 2 bases and J by 4 bases, with 6 bases between them. The CDR3 is 11 amino acids. The DNA for the CDR3 is TGTGCCTGGAGTAGCGGGTACGAGCAGTACTTC. As protein: CAWSSGYEQYF.

The table lists this clone with a few counts. This chain links TRBV9 with TRBJ1-1, with D perhaps matching TRBD1 (6 bases). The CDR3 runs to 12 residues. V was cut by 3 bases and J by 7 bases, with 10 bases left in between. Per germline, CDR1 SGDLS and CDR2 YYNGEE. The CDR3 region is CASSGGPSEAFF. The CDR3 DNA follows: TGTGCCAGCAGCGGGGGGCCTAGTGAAGCTTTCTTT.

This clone was recorded only once. The V and J genes are TRBV29-1 and TRBJ2-7, with D tentatively TRBD1 (6 bases). Trimming removed 5 bases at V and 1 base at J, with 12 bases between. This CDR3 contains 13 residues. Germline V gives CDR1 SQVTM, CDR2 ANQGSEA. The CDR3 loop reads CSVSTGPSYEQYF. CDR3 DNA: TGCAGCGTTTCTACAGGGCCATCCTACGAGCAGTACTTC.

The chain carries TRBV2 and TRBJ1-1; 9 bases fit TRBD1. The ends lost 5 bases at V and 3 bases at J; junction bases unmatched: 4. CDR1 and CDR2 from the germline V gene are SNHLY and FYNNEI. This CDR3 is 14 amino acids long. The CDR3: CASSRTGEYTEAFF. The CDR3 nucleotides are TGTGCCAGCAGTCGGACAGGGGAGTACACTGAAGCTTTCTTT.

The chain couples TRBV7-6 to TRBJ2-1, with 12 bases that match TRBD2. This CDR3 has 17 amino acids. Germline-derived CDR1 and CDR2 are SGHVS and FNYEAQ. Trimming at V came to 3 bases and at J to 8 bases, leaving 11 bases not matched to a gene. CDR3 residues: CASSFSMTSGSRDEQFF. The CDR3 nucleotides read TGTGCCAGCAGCTTCTCGATGACTAGCGGGAGTAGGGATGAGCAGTTCTTC.

This rearrangement joins TRBV5-1 to TRBJ2-3; 7 bases agree with TRBD2. CDR3 length: 16 amino acids. Germline V gene sequence: CDR1 SGHRS, CDR2 YFSETQ. The V and J ends lost 0 bases and 3 bases, in that order; junction bases with no gene match: 7. The CDR3 spells CASSLGGGTRTDTQYF. DNA of the CDR3: TGCGCCAGCAGCTTGGGCGGGGGTACTCGGACAGATACGCAGTATTTT.

The CDR3 here is CASSPRQGGSGEQFF. In DNA, the CDR3 is TGTGCCAGCTCACCCCGGCAGGGAGGGTCGGGTGAGCAGTTCTTC. The V and J genes are TRBV18 and TRBJ2-1; 7 bases are shared with TRBD2. Trimming took 3 bases from V and 9 from J; bases not matched to a gene: 11. From germline, CDR1 is KGHSH and CDR2 LQKENI. This CDR3 has 15 amino acids.

The CDR3 nucleotides read TGTGCCACCCAGCGTATATCTAGCACAGATACGCAGTATTTT. Translation: CATQRISSTDTQYF. The chain carries TRBV15 and TRBJ2-3; D unresolved. This CDR3 is 14 amino acids long. CDR1 and CDR2 (germline): LNHNV, YYDKDF (reference sequence). Between the trimmed V and J ends, which lost 8 bases and 0 bases, there was a span of 12 bases.

The CDR3 DNA sequence: TGTGCCAGCAGTTCCTTCGGACTAGCGGAGGCGGATACGCAGTATTTT. As protein: CASSSFGLAEADTQYF. V gene TRBV27 combines with J gene TRBJ2-3; 10 bases agree with TRBD2. J lost 6 bases, V lost 4 bases, and 10 bases had no gene match. CDR1 is MNHEY, CDR2 SMNVEV, per germline (reference sequence). CDR3 size: 16 residues.

In the case of this clone: Other DNA sequences in this specimen translate into the identical CDR3. V and J are TRBV9 and TRBJ2-7; the match to TRBD2 covers 9 bases. Germline V gives CDR1 SGDLS, CDR2 YYNGEE. The CDR3 has 13 amino acids. The V segment lost 4 bases and the J segment 4 bases; nucleotides outside the gene matches: 3. The CDR3: CASSPTSGYEQYF. DNA of the CDR3: TGTGCCAGCAGCCCAACTAGCGGGTACGAGCAGTACTTC.

This sequence joins TRBV25-1 and TRBJ2-7; TRBD1 agrees at 10 bases. Germline CDR1 MGHDK, CDR2 SYGVNS. The length of the CDR3 is 14 residues. J gave up 3 bases and V 3 bases, and 2 bases lay outside the gene matches. CDR3 sequence reads: CASSEGTGDYEQYF. The DNA of the CDR3 is TGTGCCAGCAGTGAGGGGACAGGGGACTACGAGCAGTACTTC.

The chain employs TRBV28 and TRBJ2-5; TRBD1 matches at 7 bases. Per germline, CDR1 MDHEN and CDR2 SYDVKM. With V trimmed by 5 bases and J by 7 bases, 16 bases remained unmatched. The CDR3 is made up of 16 amino acids. CDR3 in DNA: TGTGCCAGCAGTCCGCCTGATGAGGACAGGAGAGGGACCCAGTACTTC. Amino acid sequence: CASSPPDEDRRGTQYF.